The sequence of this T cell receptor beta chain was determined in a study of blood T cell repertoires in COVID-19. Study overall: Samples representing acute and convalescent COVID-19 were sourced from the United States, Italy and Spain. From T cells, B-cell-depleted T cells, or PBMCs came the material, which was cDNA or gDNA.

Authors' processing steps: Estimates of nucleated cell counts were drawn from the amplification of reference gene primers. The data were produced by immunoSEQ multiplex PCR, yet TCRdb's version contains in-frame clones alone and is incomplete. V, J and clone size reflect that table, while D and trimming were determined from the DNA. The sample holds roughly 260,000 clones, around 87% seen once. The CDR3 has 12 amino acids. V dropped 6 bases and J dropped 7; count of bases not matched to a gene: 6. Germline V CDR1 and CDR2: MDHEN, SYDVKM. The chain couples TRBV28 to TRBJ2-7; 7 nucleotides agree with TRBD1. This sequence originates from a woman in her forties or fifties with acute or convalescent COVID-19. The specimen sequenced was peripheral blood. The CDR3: CASRGTVREQYF. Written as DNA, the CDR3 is TGTGCCAGCAGGGGGACAGTGCGGGAGCAGTACTTC.